This T cell receptor beta chain is drawn from a study of T-cell memory formation after mild COVID-19. The overall study: Clusters were largely donor specific.

There are many counts of this clonotype. Its target is not known. Trimming at V came to 5 bases and at J to 3 bases, leaving 9 bases not matched to a gene. This CDR3 has 15 residues. Germline assignment: CDR1 MNHEY and CDR2 SVGEGT. The study, taken as a whole, reports: Balance between CD4 and CD8 was seen in clones contracting day 15 to 85, and a CD4+ lean was seen in later expanders. Second-wave clones reaching peak frequency on day 37 lacked confirmed SARS-CoV-2 specificity.

Sample barcodes and UMIs were carried by the TCR alpha and TCR beta cDNA libraries that 5'RACE generated with constant-segment primers. TCRdb analysed the 5' RACE reads with MiXCR anew, one entry per CDR3 protein. The table shows 300,000 to 350,000 distinct CDR3 sequences, with approximately 15% occurring only once. Sequenced input: PBMCs or a T cell subset sorted from them (not recorded which). J is TRBJ1-2 and V is TRBV6-2 or TRBV6-3; 7 nucleotides agree with TRBD1. This TCR came from a man younger than 30 who had mild COVID-19 (a few samples of this study predate the infection). Cell type and time point are not known. The CDR3 loop is CASSPKETGHYGYTF. The CDR3 nucleotides read TGTGCCAGCAGTCCGAAGGAGACAGGGCACTATGGCTACACCTTC.